This T cell receptor beta chain was documented in a study of T cells after yellow fever vaccination. A 5'RACE template-switching step, the method used to make TCR cDNA, added a universal primer site and UMIs. TCRdb processed the 5' RACE reads anew with MiXCR; each CDR3 protein has one entry. This sample has hundreds of thousands of distinct CDR3 sequences, with 12% found just once. With regard to this clonotype: Antigen unknown.

There are 16 residues in the CDR3. Germline V gene lookup returns CDR1 MDHEN and CDR2 SYDVKM. V was clipped by 6 bases and J by 6 bases; unmatched bases: 13. Regarding the study as a whole: Although the secondary response was weaker, it peaked faster, at day 5 versus 15.

The source was PBMCs, collected on the day of the yellow fever booster vaccination. This rearrangement joins TRBV28 to TRBJ1-2, with 10 bases lining up with TRBD1. This TCR derives from a man in his thirties or forties who received the YFV17D yellow fever vaccine. The CDR3 DNA is TGTGCCAGCAGCCGGCCCCCCCGACAGGGGGCCGATGGCTACACCTTC. The encoded protein is CASSRPPRQGADGYTF.